This T cell receptor beta chain was retrieved from a study of T cells expressing NK-cell markers. For the study at large: All TCR beta repertoires analysed originated from sorted CD3+CD56+NKG2C+, CD3+CD56+NKG2C- and CD3+CD56-NKG2C+ T cells. Seven HCMV-seropositive donors and one seronegative donor made up the eight sequenced donors.

Study-level points and caveats: Each of six donors carried dominant NKG2C+ clonotypes accounting for about 1.0-7.5% of CD8+ T cells. These clonotypes also led the CD3+CD56-NKG2C+ fraction in several donors.

Concerning this clonotype: Antigen specificity is unknown.

TCRdb reprocessed the 5' RACE reads and stores each CDR3 protein as one record, lacking DNA. The sample totals about 170,000 distinct CDR3 sequences. The CDR3 has 17 residues. Germline V gives CDR1 WNHNN, CDR2 SYGVQD (reference sequence). The source of this sequence is a man aged 18 to 70 in good health. The sequencing input was blood T cells: a sorted CD56 or NKG2C T cell subset, CD4+ or CD8+ T cells, or bulk PBMC T cells (not recorded which). V is TRBV10-1 and J is TRBJ1-1; the TCRdb call, TRBD1, lacks DNA for checking. This chain's CDR3 is CASSYGQPRFMNTEAFF.